A single TCR beta chain is shown here with its context. The sample originates from a study of chemoradiotherapy in HPV16-positive cancers. Here immunoSEQ multiplex PCR was the method, and the copy in TCRdb shows in-frame clones only, minus some. The table has some 9,300 clones, more than 75% seen once. The CDR3 has 16 amino acids. Germline loops: CDR1 SGHNT, CDR2 YENEEA. V was shortened by 1 base and J by 4 bases, with 13 bases between the two germline ends. V gene TRBV11-3 combines with J gene TRBJ2-2; D is unclear. The sequence derives from a human donor with HPV-associated anogenital cancer. The specimen comprised blood, sampled from a patient who underwent chemoradiotherapy. In DNA, the CDR3 is TGTGCCAGCAGCTTAGGCCCCGGGCGGATCACCGGGGAGCTGTTTTTT. Translated, it gives CASSLGPGRITGELFF.